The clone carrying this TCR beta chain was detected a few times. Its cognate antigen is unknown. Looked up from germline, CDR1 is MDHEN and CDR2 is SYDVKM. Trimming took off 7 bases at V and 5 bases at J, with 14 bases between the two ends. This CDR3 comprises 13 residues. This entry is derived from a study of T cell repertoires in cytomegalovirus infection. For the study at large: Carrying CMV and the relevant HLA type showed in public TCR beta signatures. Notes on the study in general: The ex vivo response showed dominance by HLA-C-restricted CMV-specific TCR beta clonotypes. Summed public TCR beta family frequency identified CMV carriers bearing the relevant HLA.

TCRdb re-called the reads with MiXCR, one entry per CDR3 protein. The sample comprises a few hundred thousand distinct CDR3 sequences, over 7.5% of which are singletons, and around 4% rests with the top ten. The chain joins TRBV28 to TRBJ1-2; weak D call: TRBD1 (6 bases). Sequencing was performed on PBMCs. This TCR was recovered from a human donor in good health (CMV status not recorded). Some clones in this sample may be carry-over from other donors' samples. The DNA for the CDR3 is TGTGCCAGCACCGCAGGGGCTCGATATGGCTACACCTTC. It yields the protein CASTAGARYGYTF.